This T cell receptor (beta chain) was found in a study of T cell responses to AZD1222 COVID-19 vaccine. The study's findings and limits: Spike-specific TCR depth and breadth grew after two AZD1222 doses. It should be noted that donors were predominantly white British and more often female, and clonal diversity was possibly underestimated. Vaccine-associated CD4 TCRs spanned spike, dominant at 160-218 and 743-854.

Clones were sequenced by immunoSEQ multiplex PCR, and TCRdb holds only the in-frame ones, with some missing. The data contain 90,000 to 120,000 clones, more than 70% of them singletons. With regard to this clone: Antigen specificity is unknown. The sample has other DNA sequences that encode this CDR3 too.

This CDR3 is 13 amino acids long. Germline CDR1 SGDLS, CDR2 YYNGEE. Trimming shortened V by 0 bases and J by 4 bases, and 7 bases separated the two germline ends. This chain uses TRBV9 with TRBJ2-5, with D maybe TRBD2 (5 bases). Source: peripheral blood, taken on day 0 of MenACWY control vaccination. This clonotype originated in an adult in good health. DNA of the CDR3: TGTGCCAGCAGCGTAGTAGGAGGAGAGACCCAGTACTTC. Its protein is CASSVVGGETQYF. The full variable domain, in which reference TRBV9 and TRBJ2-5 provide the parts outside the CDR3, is DSGVTQTPKHLITATGQRVTLRCSPRSGDLSVYWYQQSLDQGLQFLIQYYNGEERAKGNILERFSAQQFPDLHSELNLSSLELGDSALYFCASSVVGGETQYFGPGTRLLVL.